The rows below give T cell receptor beta chains drawn from one sample of a study of blood T cell repertoires in COVID-19. This table comes from immunoSEQ multiplex PCR, and its TCRdb copy is limited to in-frame clones, with some not included. The sample lists 390,000 or so clones; more than 70% were seen once. Sequenced sample: peripheral blood. The receptor set was obtained from a woman under 40 with COVID-19, enrolled during active disease. Both conserved end residues are part of each CDR3. D genes are given only for firm matches. The size field is filled for only some rows; it gives once, few, many or a size class.

-	-	TRBV7-6	TRBJ2-3	TGTGCCAGCAGTAGCCGACCTAGCACAGATACGCAGTATTTT	CASSSRPSTDTQYF
-	TRBD1	TRBV7-3	TRBJ1-2	TGTGCCAGCAGCGACAGGGGCGGGGGCTACACCTTC	CASSDRGGGYTF
-	TRBD1	TRBV24-1	TRBJ2-5	TGTGCCACCAGTGATTTGCGAGACAGGGTGGAGACCCAGTACTTC	CATSDLRDRVETQYF
few	TRBD1	TRBV5-1	TRBJ2-3	TGCGCCAGCAGCGTGGGACAGATCACAGATACGCAGTATTTT	CASSVGQITDTQYF
-	TRBD1	TRBV6-2/TRBV6-3	TRBJ2-7	TGTGCCAGCAGTCATCCCGGGACAGGCTTGGACTTC	CASSHPGTGLDF
-	-	TRBV9	TRBJ2-7	TGTGCCAGCAGCGGCCGGGACTCCAGATCCGAGCAGTACTTC	CASSGRDSRSEQYF
-	TRBD2	TRBV7-9	TRBJ2-1	TGTGCCAGCAGCTTAGCAACAGGACTAGCGGGAGGCCGCTACAATGAGCAGTTCTTC	CASSLATGLAGGRYNEQFF
-	TRBD2	TRBV5-1	TRBJ2-3	TGCGCCAGCAGCTTGGGTAGCGGGGGATCTAGCACAGATACGCAGTATTTT	CASSLGSGGSSTDTQYF
-	TRBD2	TRBV7-9	TRBJ2-1	TGTGCCAGCACCCCAACCATAGCGGGGTACAATGAGCAGTTCTTC	CASTPTIAGYNEQFF
-	-	TRBV2	TRBJ1-5	TGTGCCAGCAGTTCCACCGACAGGAATCAGCCCCAGCATTTT	CASSSTDRNQPQHF
-	TRBD2	TRBV24-1	TRBJ2-5	TGTGCCACCAGTGATTGGACTAGCGGGTTAATGACCCAGTACTTC	CATSDWTSGLMTQYF
-	-	TRBV29-1	TRBJ1-2	TGCAGCGTTGACAGGGCCTATGGCTACACCTTC	CSVDRAYGYTF
-	-	TRBV28	TRBJ1-6	TGTGCCAGCAGTCCGGTGGGCGTCAGCTTTTCACCCCTCCACTTT	CASSPVGVSFSPLHF
-	-	TRBV7-2	TRBJ1-2	TGTGCCAGCAGTAACGGGGGGGTACGGGCTGGCTACACCTTC	CASSNGGVRAGYTF
-	TRBD1	TRBV28	TRBJ2-5	TGTGCCAGCAGCCGGACAGGGGGCGAAGAGACCCAGTACTTC	CASSRTGGEETQYF
-	-	TRBV9	TRBJ2-3	TGTGCCAGCAGCGTAGAGGGGGATACGCAGTATTTT	CASSVEGDTQYF
-	-	TRBV20-1	TRBJ2-5	TGCAGTGCTAGTCGGTCGTACCAAGAGACCCAGTACTTC	CSASRSYQETQYF
-	TRBD2	TRBV28	TRBJ2-3	TGTGCCAGCAGTGTACTAGCGGGAGGGCCAGATACGCAGTATTTT	CASSVLAGGPDTQYF